The 31 T cell receptor beta chains presented below share a single source sample, sequenced in a study of blood T cell repertoires in COVID-19. TCRdb's copy holds only in-frame clones and misses some; the assay was immunoSEQ multiplex PCR. The sample has 110,000 or so clones; approximately 90% are singletons. Sequencing used peripheral blood. These receptors originate from a woman aged 45-60 years with acute or convalescent COVID-19.

This chain joins TRBV2 and TRBJ1-2, with D unclear. The germline gives CDR1 SNHLY, CDR2 FYNNEI. CDR3 length: 11 residues. Trimming pared 2 bases from V and 8 bases from J, leaving 6 bases between. This CDR3 reads CASSEYQGYTF. The CDR3 bases are TGTGCCAGCAGTGAATATCAGGGCTACACCTTC.

V and J are TRBV27 and TRBJ2-7; 8 positions agree with TRBD1. Germline V CDR1 and CDR2: MNHEY, SMNVEV (reference sequence). V trimming: 5 bases; J trimming: 4 bases; junction bases outside the gene matches: 7. This CDR3 region has 14 residues. As DNA, the CDR3 is TGTGCCAGCAGTCCCAGGACAGGGCTATACGAGCAGTACTTC. It encodes CASSPRTGLYEQYF.

This chain joins TRBV6-1 and TRBJ1-1, with D hard to call. Germline assignment: CDR1 MNHNS and CDR2 SASEGT. The CDR3 extends over 11 amino acids. Trimming took off 6 bases at V and 1 base at J, with 3 bases between the two ends. This CDR3 is CASRANTEAFF. Written as DNA, the CDR3 is TGTGCCAGCAGGGCGAACACTGAAGCTTTCTTT.

The V gene is TRBV25-1, the J gene TRBJ1-2, with 8 bases matching TRBD1. The CDR3 has 14 amino acids. J gave up 7 bases and V 8 bases, and 12 bases lay outside the gene matches. Germline assignment: CDR1 MGHDK and CDR2 SYGVNS. As DNA, the CDR3 is TGTGCCAGCCAACCACTGGACAGGGCGAGTGGCTACACCTTC. Residues: CASQPLDRASGYTF.

This clone was picked up a small number of times. This rearrangement joins TRBV3-1 (or the pseudogene TRBV3-2) to TRBJ1-2, with 7 bases matching TRBD1. The CDR3 totals 11 residues. Germline CDR1 LGHDT, CDR2 YNNKEL (reference sequence). The J segment lost 9 bases and the V segment lost 6 bases, leaving 4 bases of the junction unmatched. The CDR3 sequence is CASRSTGSYTF. In DNA, the CDR3 is TGTGCCAGCAGATCGACAGGGAGCTACACCTTC.

V and J are TRBV20-1 and TRBJ2-5; D gene uncertain. This CDR3 is 11 amino acids long. Germline-derived CDR1 and CDR2 are DFQATT and SNEGSKA (reference sequence). The V end lost 1 base, the J end lost 5 bases, and 5 bases lay between the germline ends. The CDR3 sequence is CSARVVETQYF. CDR3 DNA: TGCAGTGCTAGAGTCGTGGAGACCCAGTACTTC.

The chain carries TRBV6-2 or TRBV6-3 and TRBJ1-2; weak D call: TRBD1 (5 bases). The CDR3 extends over 16 amino acids. Germline V CDR1 and CDR2: MNHEY, SVGEGT. Trimming removed 2 bases at V and 4 bases at J, with 17 bases between. CDR3 loop: CASSYPSRQNSYGYTF. DNA for the CDR3: TGTGCCAGCAGTTACCCTTCAAGACAGAACTCCTATGGCTACACCTTC.

This clone has just one count. This chain joins TRBV28 and TRBJ1-4, with D maybe TRBD1 (5 bases). The length of the CDR3 is 14 residues. The V gene's germline CDR1 is MDHEN and CDR2 SYDVKM. Trimming shortened V by 5 bases and J by 8 bases, and 15 bases separated the two germline ends. CDR3 DNA sequence: TGTGCCAGCAGTCCGGGGTGGGGACTAGAAAAACTGTTTTTT. This sequence encodes CASSPGWGLEKLFF.

The chain has TRBV7-3 and TRBJ1-5, with no clear D. This CDR3 has 13 amino acids. Trimming left V 3 bases short and J 5 bases short, with 8 bases between. CDR1 SGHTA and CDR2 FQGTGA come from the germline V gene. The CDR3 loop is CASSLTQDQPQHF. CDR3 nucleotide sequence: TGTGCCAGCAGCTTGACACAAGATCAGCCCCAGCATTTT.

This chain links TRBV10-3 with TRBJ1-2, with 7 bases that match TRBD1. In germline, CDR1 is ENHRY, CDR2 SYGVKD. J lost 6 bases, V lost 2 bases, and 9 bases had no gene match. The CDR3 consists of 15 residues. CDR3 region: CAISEKGAGIDGYTF. The CDR3 DNA follows: TGTGCCATCAGTGAGAAGGGGGCGGGAATAGATGGCTACACCTTC.

This chain links TRBV6-5 with TRBJ1-2; D gene ambiguous. The CDR3 covers 13 residues. V was clipped by 2 bases and J by 5 bases, with 9 bases between them. The germline gives CDR1 MNHEY, CDR2 SVGAGI. In DNA, the CDR3 is TGTGCCAGCAGTTACGACCGGGTATATGGCTACACCTTC. Amino acid sequence: CASSYDRVYGYTF.

This rearrangement joins TRBV4-1 to TRBJ2-1; TRBD2 aligns across 10 bases. The CDR3 is 17 residues long. Trimming at V came to 0 bases and at J to 6 bases, leaving 8 bases not matched to a gene. The germline V gene encodes CDR1 MGHRA and CDR2 YSYEKL. The CDR3 DNA follows: TGCGCCAGCAGCCAAGATTCTGGGGGACTAGCGACCAATGAGCAGTTCTTC. Its protein is CASSQDSGGLATNEQFF.

The V gene is TRBV27, the J gene TRBJ2-1; D is undetermined. V lost 5 bases, J lost 5 bases, and 10 bases lay in between. Germline CDR1 and CDR2: MNHEY and SMNVEV (reference sequence). The CDR3 loop spans 13 amino acids. The CDR3, as DNA: TGTGCCAGCAGTCCCCTTTTTAACAATGAGCAGTTCTTC. The encoded protein is CASSPLFNNEQFF.

This chain connects TRBV27 to TRBJ2-3, with D perhaps TRBD1 (6 bases). Germline CDR1 and CDR2: MNHEY and SMNVEV (reference sequence). V dropped 8 bases and J dropped 0 bases, with 18 bases sitting between them. The CDR3 loop spans 16 amino acids. The CDR3 loop reads CASGSGQTTSTDTQYF. The DNA of the CDR3 is TGTGCCAGCGGGTCCGGACAGACTACTAGCACAGATACGCAGTATTTT.

The rearrangement links TRBV28 to TRBJ2-4, with D perhaps TRBD1 (6 bases). Trimming left V 5 bases short and J 2 bases short, with 13 bases between. The CDR3 covers 15 residues. Germline V gene sequence: CDR1 MDHEN, CDR2 SYDVKM. The CDR3: CASSAGGQSKNIQYF. As DNA, the CDR3 is TGTGCCAGCAGTGCGGGCGGACAGTCCAAAAACATTCAGTACTTC.

This clone came up a few times. The V call is TRBV28, the J call TRBJ2-1, with TRBD1 identical over 9 bases. The ends lost 5 bases at V and 5 bases at J; junction bases unmatched: 4. The germline V gene encodes CDR1 MDHEN and CDR2 SYDVKM. The CDR3 has 14 amino acids. CDR3: CASSIQGAHNEQFF. In DNA form, the CDR3 reads TGTGCCAGCAGTATACAGGGGGCGCACAATGAGCAGTTCTTC.

CDR3 sequence reads: CASSAGPLNTEAFF. The DNA of the CDR3 is TGTGCCAGCTCTGCAGGGCCCCTGAACACTGAAGCTTTCTTT. The genes are TRBV3-1 (or the pseudogene TRBV3-2) and TRBJ1-1; TRBD1 is a possible D gene (5 bases). This CDR3 contains 14 residues. CDR1 is LGHDT and CDR2 is YNNKEL in the germline V gene (reference sequence). V lost 8 bases, J lost 0 bases, and 13 bases lay in between.

The V call is TRBV5-1, the J call TRBJ1-4; D is undetermined. Germline V gene data show CDR1 as SGHRS and CDR2 as YFSETQ. V shed 4 bases and J shed 8 bases, with 12 bases lying between them. The CDR3 covers 13 residues. The CDR3 DNA sequence: TGCGCCAGCAGCCTGAAGGGAGGGGAAAAACTGTTTTTT. As protein: CASSLKGGEKLFF.

The chain uses TRBV3-1 (or the pseudogene TRBV3-2) and TRBJ1-1; 11 bases are a match to TRBD1. J was trimmed by 1 base and V by 1 base; bases with no gene match: 8. Germline V gives CDR1 LGHDT, CDR2 YNNKEL (reference sequence). The CDR3 is made up of 18 amino acids. The CDR3 spells CASSQGGTGGLRNTEAFF. The CDR3 region has the DNA TGTGCCAGCAGCCAAGGGGGGACAGGGGGATTGCGGAACACTGAAGCTTTCTTT.

The rearrangement links TRBV5-4 to TRBJ2-3, with 8 bases matching TRBD2. Trimming cost V 0 bases and J 3 bases; bases outside gene matches: 9. This CDR3 has 17 residues. In germline, CDR1 is SGHNT, CDR2 YYREEE (reference sequence). CDR3 amino acids: CASSLGIGGRLTDTQYF. CDR3 DNA sequence: TGTGCCAGCAGCTTGGGGATTGGCGGGAGGTTGACAGATACGCAGTATTTT.

Written as DNA, the CDR3 is TGTGCCAGCAGCTTAAATGGGGGCCCCTCCTACGAGCAGTACTTC. It translates to CASSLNGGPSYEQYF. The chain combines TRBV7-3 with TRBJ2-7, with D possibly being TRBD1 (6 bases). The CDR3 spans 15 residues. The ends were cut back, 1 base at V and 0 bases at J, with 10 bases in the middle. CDR1 and CDR2 (germline): SGHTA, FQGTGA.

This chain links TRBV6-1 with TRBJ1-3; D perhaps matches TRBD1 (5 bases). CDR1 is MNHNS and CDR2 is SASEGT in the germline V gene. The germline V and J ends were trimmed by 3 bases and 4 bases, with 13 bases remaining between them. The CDR3 totals 15 residues. The CDR3 region has the DNA TGTGCCAGCAGTGAGCGGGGGGTGGGAGGAAACACCATATATTTT. Translated: CASSERGVGGNTIYF.

With regard to this clone: The same CDR3 also results from other DNA sequences found in this sample. V and J are TRBV7-2 and TRBJ2-7; no firm D call. Germline-derived CDR1 and CDR2 are SGHTA and FQGNSA. The CDR3 length is 11 residues. V shed 4 bases and J shed 2 bases, with 3 bases lying between them. CDR3 bases: TGTGCCAGCAGCTCTACCTACGAGCAGTACTTC. Protein: CASSSTYEQYF. The full variable domain, its missing parts supplied by reference TRBV7-2 and TRBJ2-7, is GAGVSQSPSNKVTEKGKDVELRCDPISGHTALYWYRQSLGQGLEFLIYFQGNSAPDKSGLPSDRFSAERTGGSVSTLTIQRTQQEDSAVYLCASSSTYEQYFGPGTRLTVT.

This clone was observed a single time. This sequence joins TRBV7-9 and TRBJ1-2; 9 nucleotides line up with TRBD1. Germline CDR1 is SEHNR and CDR2 is FQNEAQ (reference sequence). V shed 4 bases and J 8 bases; nucleotides not matched to a gene: 5. The CDR3 consists of 13 residues. CDR3 in amino acids: CASSSDDRGGYTF. The CDR3 DNA reads TGTGCCAGCAGCTCCGATGACAGGGGGGGCTACACCTTC.

CDR3 sequence: CASSSGTSGGEQFF. The DNA for the CDR3 is TGCGCCAGCAGCTCCGGGACTAGCGGGGGTGAGCAGTTCTTC. The V call is TRBV5-1, the J call TRBJ2-1, with TRBD2 identical over 14 bases. The CDR3 has 14 residues. Trimming removed 3 bases from V and 9 bases from J; junction bases left unmatched: 2. Germline CDR1 is SGHRS and CDR2 is YFSETQ.

The chain employs TRBV11-2 and TRBJ1-2; 11 bases align to TRBD1. Germline V gives CDR1 SGHAT, CDR2 FQNNGV. This CDR3 is 17 amino acids long. The V segment lost 5 bases and the J segment 3 bases; nucleotides outside the gene matches: 11. CDR3 amino acids: CASSPLVPGQGDYGYTF. The CDR3 region has the DNA TGTGCCAGCAGCCCTCTGGTACCGGGACAGGGGGACTATGGCTACACCTTC.

This chain links TRBV10-3 with TRBJ2-7, with no clear D. V shed 3 bases and J shed 3 bases, with 3 bases lying between them. The CDR3 spans 11 residues. Germline-derived CDR1 and CDR2 are ENHRY and SYGVKD. The DNA for the CDR3 is TGTGCCATCAGTGATATCTACGAGCAGTACTTC. Its protein is CAISDIYEQYF.

The chain combines TRBV6-6 with TRBJ1-1; the match to TRBD1 covers 11 bases. This CDR3 spans 15 amino acids. V lost 5 bases and J lost 4; bases outside the gene matches: 6. Germline-derived CDR1 and CDR2 are MNHNY and SVGAGI (reference sequence). The CDR3 spells CASSGRDRGGTEAFF. As DNA, the CDR3 is TGTGCCAGCAGTGGACGGGACAGGGGGGGCACTGAAGCTTTCTTT.

This rearrangement joins TRBV6-5 to TRBJ2-5; maybe TRBD1 (5 bases). V was shortened by 6 bases and J by 2 bases, with 10 bases between the two germline ends. This CDR3 has 13 amino acids. CDR1 and CDR2 from the germline V gene are MNHEY and SVGAGI. In DNA, the CDR3 is TGTGCCAGCAGGAGGACACTGCAAGAGACCCAGTACTTC. Protein: CASRRTLQETQYF.

V is TRBV5-1 and J is TRBJ1-4; the match to TRBD1 covers 9 bases. Germline V gene sequence: CDR1 SGHRS, CDR2 YFSETQ. The CDR3 is 17 residues long. V was pared by 4 bases and J by 7 bases, with 14 bases of the junction left unmatched. The CDR3 sequence is CASSVLGVGTGREKLFF. The CDR3 region has the DNA TGCGCCAGCAGCGTCTTAGGAGTGGGGACAGGGCGTGAAAAACTGTTTTTT.

This chain connects TRBV21-1 to TRBJ2-1; the table's D call of TRBD2 was not tested on the DNA. TRBV21-1 is described as a pseudogene. This CDR3 region has 16 residues. CDR3 DNA sequence: TGTGCCAGCAGACGCGGACTAGCGGGAACGAACAATGAGCAGTTCTTC. Translating it yields CASRRGLAGTNNEQFF.